The 29 T cell receptor beta chains reported below all come from one sample, sequenced in a study of T cell responses to AZD1222 COVID-19 vaccine. Clones were read by immunoSEQ multiplex PCR, and TCRdb kept only the in-frame ones, dropping some. The sample yields roughly 150,000 clones, 85% to 90% seen once. Here the sequenced sample was peripheral blood, taken 28 days after the second AZD1222 dose. These receptors all come from an adult who received the AZD1222 COVID-19 vaccine.

The chain employs TRBV7-2 and TRBJ1-2, with 7 bases identical to TRBD1. The CDR3 is 14 residues long. CDR1 is SGHTA, CDR2 FQGNSA, per germline. V lost 3 bases to trimming and J lost 4 bases; unmatched junction nucleotides: 5. The chain's CDR3 is CASSLSGGIYGYTF. The CDR3, as DNA: TGTGCCAGCAGCTTGTCAGGGGGGATCTATGGCTACACCTTC.

The V call is TRBV27, the J call TRBJ1-1; a weak D match, TRBD1 (5 bases). V was pared by 6 bases and J by 2 bases, with 16 bases between. CDR3 length: 15 amino acids. Germline CDR1 and CDR2: MNHEY and SMNVEV (reference sequence). The CDR3 loop is CASSPPPGLNTEAFF. The CDR3 DNA follows: TGTGCCAGCAGCCCCCCACCAGGGTTAAACACTGAAGCTTTCTTT.

In nucleotides, the CDR3 is TGTGCCAGCAGGGCAGACGGAACTAATGAAAAACTGTTTTTT. Protein sequence: CASRADGTNEKLFF. The chain recombines TRBV6-5 with TRBJ1-4; no definite D call. Germline CDR1 reads MNHEY; CDR2 reads SVGAGI. Between the trimmed V and J ends, which lost 6 bases and 1 base, there was a span of 9 bases. The CDR3 is 14 amino acids.

The chain combines TRBV9 with TRBJ2-7; D is unclear. The CDR3 contains 13 residues. CDR1 is SGDLS and CDR2 is YYNGEE in the germline V gene. Trimming left V 3 bases short and J 5 bases short, with 12 bases between. CDR3 in amino acids: CASSAEPRHEQYV. The DNA for the CDR3 is TGTGCCAGCAGCGCGGAGCCCCGCCACGAGCAGTACGTC.

The V and J genes are TRBV7-2 and TRBJ1-5, with TRBD1 identical over 7 bases. The junction had 6 bases not matched to a gene; V was cut back by 5 bases and J by 8 bases. This CDR3 spans 13 amino acids. Germline CDR1 and CDR2: SGHTA and FQGNSA. CDR3 DNA sequence: TGTGCCAGCAGCCGCGACAGGGAGAAGCCCCAGCATTTT. This codes for CASSRDREKPQHF. The full variable domain, in which reference TRBV7-2 and TRBJ1-5 provide the parts outside the CDR3, is GAGVSQSPSNKVTEKGKDVELRCDPISGHTALYWYRQSLGQGLEFLIYFQGNSAPDKSGLPSDRFSAERTGGSVSTLTIQRTQQEDSAVYLCASSRDREKPQHFGDGTRLSIL.

This chain connects TRBV19 to TRBJ2-5; D unclear. CDR1 and CDR2 from the germline V gene are LNHDA and SQIVND (reference sequence). Trimming pared 5 bases from V and 1 base from J, leaving 8 bases between. The CDR3 contains 13 residues. The CDR3: CASSPMPQETQYF. CDR3 nucleotide sequence: TGTGCCAGTAGTCCAATGCCCCAAGAGACCCAGTACTTC. Based on the CDR3 plus reference TRBV19 and TRBJ2-5, the full variable domain is DGGITQSPKYLFRKEGQNVTLSCEQNLNHDAMYWYRQDPGQGLRLIYYSQIVNDFQKGDIAEGYSVSREKKESFPLTVTSAQKNPTAFYLCASSPMPQETQYFGPGTRLLVL.

This chain joins TRBV21-1 and TRBJ2-5. TRBV21-1 is listed as a pseudogene. There are 15 residues in the CDR3. This chain's CDR3 is CASSKSRQIQETQYF. Here the CDR3 DNA reads TGTGCCAGCAGCAAAAGTCGGCAGATCCAAGAGACCCAGTACTTC.

The gene calls are TRBV6-6 and TRBJ1-5; D is perhaps TRBD1 (5 bases). CDR1 is MNHNY, CDR2 SVGAGI, per germline (reference sequence). Between the trimmed V and J ends, which lost 6 bases and 0 bases, there was a span of 18 bases. The CDR3 is 17 amino acids. CDR3 residues: CASSRRQGLNSNQPQHF. In nucleotides, the CDR3 is TGTGCCAGCAGCCGACGGCAGGGACTAAATAGCAATCAGCCCCAGCATTTT.

The rearrangement links TRBV3-1 (or the pseudogene TRBV3-2) to TRBJ2-7; 13 bases are shared with TRBD2. The CDR3 is 16 residues long. With V trimmed by 4 bases and J by 3 bases, 6 bases remained unmatched. Germline-derived CDR1 and CDR2 are LGHDT and YNNKEL (reference sequence). CDR3 amino acids: CASSLGTSGKIYEQYF. CDR3 bases: TGTGCCAGCAGCCTCGGGACTAGCGGGAAAATCTACGAGCAGTACTTC.

This chain joins TRBV5-1 and TRBJ1-2; a possible D gene is TRBD1 (5 bases). The CDR3 loop spans 14 amino acids. Trimming removed 4 bases at V and 0 bases at J, with 10 bases between. The V gene's germline CDR1 is SGHRS and CDR2 YFSETQ. The CDR3 bases are TGCGCCAGCAGCAGGGACGGGACTAACTATGGCTACACCTTC. It specifies CASSRDGTNYGYTF.

J is TRBJ2-5 and V is TRBV3-1 (or the pseudogene TRBV3-2); 9 bases agree with TRBD2. Looked up from germline, CDR1 is LGHDT and CDR2 is YNNKEL (reference sequence). The CDR3 loop spans 18 amino acids. The junction had 15 bases not matched to a gene; V was cut back by 2 bases and J by 5 bases. The CDR3 protein is CASSQKKGSSGEGETQYF. For the CDR3, the DNA is TGTGCCAGCAGCCAAAAGAAGGGGTCTAGCGGGGAAGGCGAGACCCAGTACTTC.

The chain recombines TRBV5-1 with TRBJ1-5; D is possibly TRBD1 (6 bases). Trimming took 0 bases from V and 5 from J, leaving 12 bases between them. The CDR3 length is 15 residues. From germline, CDR1 is SGHRS and CDR2 YFSETQ. For the CDR3, the DNA is TGCGCCAGCAGCTTGGCCGGGGGGGCCTATCAGCCCCAGCATTTT. Translating it yields CASSLAGGAYQPQHF.

In this sample, this clone turned up once. V gene TRBV5-1 combines with J gene TRBJ2-3, with D tentatively TRBD2 (6 bases). Trimming took off 4 bases at V and 5 bases at J, with 20 bases between the two ends. This CDR3 is built from 16 residues. Germline V gene lookup returns CDR1 SGHRS and CDR2 YFSETQ. The CDR3 region has the DNA TGCGCCAGCAGCCGGATGGGGCCTCCGGGACTAGATACGCAGTATTTT. Translated, it gives CASSRMGPPGLDTQYF. Drawing the rest from reference TRBV5-1 and TRBJ2-3, the complete variable domain is KAGVTQTPRYLIKTRGQQVTLSCSPISGHRSVSWYQQTPGQGLQFLFEYFSETQRNKGNFPGRFSGRQFSNSRSEMNVSTLELGDSALYLCASSRMGPPGLDTQYFGPGTRLTVL.

J is TRBJ1-2 and V is TRBV7-9, with unresolved D. V gave up 3 bases and J gave up 0 bases, with 11 bases separating them. CDR1 and CDR2 from the germline V gene are SEHNR and FQNEAQ (reference sequence). The length of the CDR3 is 15 residues. CDR3: CASSFLPESNYGYTF. In nucleotides, the CDR3 is TGTGCCAGCAGCTTTTTGCCAGAATCTAACTATGGCTACACCTTC.

The chain has TRBV3-1 (or the pseudogene TRBV3-2) and TRBJ2-2, with 7 bases lining up with TRBD2. CDR3 length: 16 residues. From germline, CDR1 is LGHDT and CDR2 YNNKEL (reference sequence). V was clipped by 2 bases and J by 4 bases; unmatched bases: 7. CDR3 nucleotides: TGTGCCAGCAGCCAATTACTAGCGCGGGGCACCGGGGAGCTGTTTTTT. The encoded protein is CASSQLLARGTGELFF.

The chain links TRBV2 to TRBJ1-3; unclear D gene. This CDR3 spans 16 amino acids. Germline CDR1 and CDR2: SNHLY and FYNNEI. With 4 bases removed from V and 0 bases from J, the gap between germline ends came to 13 bases. The CDR3 region is CASSVLHSSSGNTIYF. For the CDR3, the DNA is TGTGCCAGCAGTGTGTTGCATTCCTCCTCTGGAAACACCATATATTTT.

The chain joins TRBV19 to TRBJ1-5; possibly TRBD1 for D (6 bases). The CDR3 consists of 11 residues. Trimming took 4 bases from V and 11 from J, leaving 9 bases between them. CDR1 and CDR2 (germline): LNHDA, SQIVND (reference sequence). Written as DNA, the CDR3 is TGTGCCAGTAGTACACAGGGTTCCCAGCATTTT. Residues: CASSTQGSQHF.

The chain is built from TRBV28 and TRBJ1-2; 8 positions agree with TRBD1. The junction had 6 bases not matched to a gene; V was cut back by 2 bases and J by 4 bases. The CDR3 is 15 amino acids. CDR1 is MDHEN and CDR2 is SYDVKM in the germline V gene. In DNA, the CDR3 is TGTGCCAGCAGTTTAATCTCCGGACAGGGCTATGGCTACACCTTC. This encodes CASSLISGQGYGYTF.

The chain combines TRBV11-2 with TRBJ1-4; TRBD1 is a possible D gene (5 bases). CDR1 is SGHAT, CDR2 FQNNGV, per germline. V was trimmed by 1 base and J by 0 bases, leaving 18 bases between them. The CDR3 length is 19 residues. The CDR3 DNA reads TGTGCCAGCAGCTTAGTAGGGCAGGGAATATTTGCAACTAATGAAAAACTGTTTTTT. It specifies CASSLVGQGIFATNEKLFF.

This rearrangement joins TRBV11-3 to TRBJ2-5; the match to TRBD1 covers 10 bases. V was clipped by 2 bases and J by 5 bases; unmatched bases: 5. This CDR3 comprises 15 residues. The germline CDR1 and CDR2 sequences are SGHNT and YENEEA. For the CDR3, the DNA is TGTGCCAGCAGCTTAAGACAGGGGGCATTGGAGACCCAGTACTTC. It yields the protein CASSLRQGALETQYF. The variable domain in full, with the rest retrieved from reference TRBV11-3 and TRBJ2-5, is EAGVVQSPRYKIIEKKQPVAFWCNPISGHNTLYWYLQNLGQGPELLIRYENEEAVDDSQLPKDRFSAERLKGVDSTLKIQPAELGDSAVYLCASSLRQGALETQYFGPGTRLLVL.

The rearrangement links TRBV6-5 to TRBJ1-1, with 8 positions matching TRBD1. Germline V gene sequence: CDR1 MNHEY, CDR2 SVGAGI. V dropped 3 bases and J dropped 0; count of bases not matched to a gene: 3. The CDR3 sequence is 15 residues long. The CDR3 protein is CASSYGQGLNTEAFF. CDR3 nucleotide sequence: TGTGCCAGCAGTTATGGACAGGGCTTGAACACTGAAGCTTTCTTT.

In regard to this clone: At the DNA level, this CDR3 is encoded by other sequences in the same sample as well. The V gene is TRBV5-1, the J gene TRBJ2-2; D not certain. V shed 4 bases and J shed 2 bases, with 3 bases lying between them. Germline values: CDR1 SGHRS, CDR2 YFSETQ. CDR3 length: 12 amino acids. The CDR3 protein is CASSLNTGELFF. The CDR3 DNA reads as TGCGCCAGCAGCCTCAACACCGGGGAGCTGTTTTTT. The variable domain in full, with the rest retrieved from reference TRBV5-1 and TRBJ2-2, is KAGVTQTPRYLIKTRGQQVTLSCSPISGHRSVSWYQQTPGQGLQFLFEYFSETQRNKGNFPGRFSGRQFSNSRSEMNVSTLELGDSALYLCASSLNTGELFFGEGSRLTVL.

The chain joins TRBV7-8 to TRBJ2-5; 9 nucleotides match TRBD1. CDR1 is SGHVS, CDR2 FQNEAQ, per germline. Trimming at V came to 3 bases and at J to 4 bases, leaving 6 bases not matched to a gene. This CDR3 spans 15 amino acids. CDR3 nucleotide sequence: TGTGCCAGCAGCTTCACTACAGGGGGCCGAGAGACCCAGTACTTC. Protein sequence: CASSFTTGGRETQYF.

This clone was seen only a few times. The germline gene is not matched at one end of the junction; a read error may be the cause. V is TRBV6-1 and J is TRBJ1-5; the D gene is possibly TRBD1 (6 bases). CDR1 and CDR2 (germline): MNHNS, SASEGT. The CDR3 consists of 14 residues. Here the CDR3 reads CASREGGFNQPQHF. The CDR3 DNA sequence: TGTGCCAGCAGGGAAGGGGGATTCAATCAGCCCCAGCATTTT.

This chain connects TRBV6-5 to TRBJ1-2; 7 nucleotides align to TRBD1. This CDR3 has 16 amino acids. In germline, CDR1 is MNHEY, CDR2 SVGAGI. Germline trimming cut 1 base from V and 4 bases from J; bases unmatched to any gene: 9. CDR3 DNA sequence: TGTGCCAGCAGTTACTTTCGAGCGGGACAGCCCTATGGCTACACCTTC. Translation: CASSYFRAGQPYGYTF.

This clone has a single count. This chain connects TRBV6-1 to TRBJ2-2; TRBD1 matches at 8 bases. CDR3 size: 14 residues. Trimming cost V 6 bases and J 2 bases; bases outside gene matches: 2. The germline V gene encodes CDR1 MNHNS and CDR2 SASEGT. The CDR3 DNA follows: TGTGCCAGCAGGGGGACAGGAAACACCGGGGAGCTGTTTTTT. Translating it yields CASRGTGNTGELFF.

The chain carries TRBV29-1 and TRBJ2-5; D ambiguous. CDR3 length: 15 amino acids. Trimming shortened V by 3 bases and J by 1 base, and 15 bases separated the two germline ends. Germline V lookup: CDR1 SQVTM, CDR2 ANQGSEA. The CDR3 spells CSVEGIPAVQETQYF. The DNA for the CDR3 is TGCAGCGTTGAGGGGATTCCAGCAGTCCAAGAGACCCAGTACTTC.

The rearrangement joins TRBV9 to TRBJ2-1, with 9 bases that match TRBD2. The junction had 7 bases not matched to a gene; V was cut back by 0 bases and J by 3 bases. This CDR3 comprises 17 residues. Germline loops: CDR1 SGDLS, CDR2 YYNGEE. This CDR3 is CASSVGGLAGIYNEQFF. The CDR3 bases are TGTGCCAGCAGCGTAGGAGGTCTAGCGGGGATCTACAATGAGCAGTTCTTC.

The chain uses TRBV5-4 and TRBJ1-2; 7 bases map to TRBD1. This CDR3 comprises 14 residues. V was pared by 4 bases and J by 3 bases, with 6 bases of the junction left unmatched. Germline V gene sequence: CDR1 SGHNT, CDR2 YYREEE (reference sequence). The CDR3 region has the DNA TGTGCCAGCAGCAAGCAGGGGGAGTACTATGGCTACACCTTC. Residues: CASSKQGEYYGYTF.